A single sample gave rise to the 9 T cell receptor beta chains below, sequenced in a study of T cell responses to AZD1222 COVID-19 vaccine. Measured with immunoSEQ multiplex PCR; TCRdb has only the in-frame clones, and not every one. Found here are 170,000 or so clones, 87% of them singletons; the top ten hold 2.6%. The source material was peripheral blood, sampled on day 0 of AZD1222 vaccination. All receptors come from an adult in good health.

This clone was seen just once. The CDR3 loop reads CASAWRENTEAFF. Written as DNA, the CDR3 is TGTGCCAGTGCTTGGCGGGAGAACACTGAAGCTTTCTTT. The rearrangement joins TRBV19 to TRBJ1-1; D unresolved. The germline V and J ends were trimmed by 8 bases and 1 base, with 11 bases remaining between them. CDR3 length: 13 residues. Germline V gene lookup returns CDR1 LNHDA and CDR2 SQIVND (reference sequence).

J is TRBJ2-6 and V is TRBV5-5; 15 nucleotides match TRBD2. The V and J ends lost 4 bases and 0 bases, in that order; junction bases with no gene match: 8. The CDR3 length is 20 residues. Germline CDR1 and CDR2: SGHKS and YYEKEE (reference sequence). The DNA of the CDR3 is TGTGCCAGCAGCGTACTGGGACTAGCGGGGGGACCCTCTGGGGCCAACGTCCTGACTTTC. This encodes CASSVLGLAGGPSGANVLTF. Looking up the rest from reference TRBV5-5 and TRBJ2-6 gives the full variable domain: DAGVTQSPTHLIKTRGQQVTLRCSPISGHKSVSWYQQVLGQGPQFIFQYYEKEERGRGNFPDRFSARQFPNYSSELNVNALLLGDSALYLCASSVLGLAGGPSGANVLTFGAGSRLTVL.

The chain joins TRBV5-1 to TRBJ1-2; 8 positions agree with TRBD1. Germline V gene lookup returns CDR1 SGHRS and CDR2 YFSETQ. Germline trimming cut 0 bases from V and 2 bases from J; bases unmatched to any gene: 3. This CDR3 has 15 amino acids. The CDR3, as DNA: TGCGCCAGCAGCTTGGAAAGGACAGGGAACTATGGCTACACCTTC. This codes for CASSLERTGNYGYTF.

This clone showed up just a few times. The J gene is TRBJ1-1, the V gene TRBV11-2; no clear D. Germline-derived CDR1 and CDR2 are SGHAT and FQNNGV. The V end lost 3 bases, the J end lost 1 base, and 9 bases lay between the germline ends. There are 14 residues in the CDR3. In nucleotides, the CDR3 is TGTGCCAGCAGCTTTAGCCGGGGGAACACTGAAGCTTTCTTT. It translates to CASSFSRGNTEAFF.

The rearrangement uses TRBV28 and TRBJ1-2, with a possible D match to TRBD1 (6 bases). Germline CDR1 is MDHEN and CDR2 is SYDVKM. The CDR3 spans 14 residues. The ends were cut back, 5 bases at V and 0 bases at J, with 10 bases in the middle. DNA of the CDR3: TGTGCCAGCAGTGGGGGCCCCGCTAACTATGGCTACACCTTC. Its protein is CASSGGPANYGYTF.

The rearrangement joins TRBV28 to TRBJ1-2; weak D call: TRBD1 (5 bases). There are 14 residues in the CDR3. The germline V gene has CDR1 MDHEN and CDR2 SYDVKM. V was pared by 8 bases and J by 0 bases, with 13 bases between. CDR3 sequence reads: CASGATSANYGYTF. In DNA, the CDR3 is TGTGCCAGCGGGGCGACCTCCGCTAACTATGGCTACACCTTC.

The chain joins TRBV4-1 to TRBJ1-2, with D perhaps matching TRBD1 (5 bases). With 0 bases removed from V and 2 bases from J, the gap between germline ends came to 10 bases. Per the germline V gene, CDR1 is MGHRA and CDR2 is YSYEKL. The CDR3 consists of 15 residues. In nucleotides, the CDR3 is TGCGCCAGCAGCCAAGATAGGGACCGCAACTATGGCTACACCTTC. Translated, it gives CASSQDRDRNYGYTF.

The genes are TRBV5-6 and TRBJ1-2, with D unresolved. The CDR3 runs to 14 residues. Trimming stripped 0 bases from V and 4 bases from J, with 10 bases between. The germline V gene encodes CDR1 SGHDT and CDR2 YYEEEE. The CDR3 bases are TGTGCCAGCAGCTTGGACCGTCAAACCTATGGCTACACCTTC. This translates into CASSLDRQTYGYTF.

The chain is built from TRBV6-5 and TRBJ1-2; D remains unclear. Trimming removed 8 bases at V and 5 bases at J, with 18 bases between. This CDR3 comprises 14 residues. Looked up from germline, CDR1 is MNHEY and CDR2 is SVGAGI. For the CDR3, the DNA is TGTGCCAGCGTTAATCTAGGGCAGAAGTATGGCTACACCTTC. Its translation is CASVNLGQKYGYTF.